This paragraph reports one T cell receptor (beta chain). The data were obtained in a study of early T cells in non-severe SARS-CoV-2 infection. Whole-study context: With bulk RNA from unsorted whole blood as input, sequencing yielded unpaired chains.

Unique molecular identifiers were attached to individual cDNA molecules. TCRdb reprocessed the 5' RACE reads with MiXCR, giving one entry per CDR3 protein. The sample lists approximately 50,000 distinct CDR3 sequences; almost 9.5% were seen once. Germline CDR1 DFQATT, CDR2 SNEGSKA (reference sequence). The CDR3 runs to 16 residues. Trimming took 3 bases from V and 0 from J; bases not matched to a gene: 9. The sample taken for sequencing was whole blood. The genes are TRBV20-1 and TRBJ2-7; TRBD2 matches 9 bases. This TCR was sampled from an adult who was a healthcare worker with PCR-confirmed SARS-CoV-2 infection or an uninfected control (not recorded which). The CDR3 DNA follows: TGCAGTGCTAGCGGAGCTAGCGGGGTTCTCTCCTACGAGCAGTACTTC. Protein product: CSASGASGVLSYEQYF.